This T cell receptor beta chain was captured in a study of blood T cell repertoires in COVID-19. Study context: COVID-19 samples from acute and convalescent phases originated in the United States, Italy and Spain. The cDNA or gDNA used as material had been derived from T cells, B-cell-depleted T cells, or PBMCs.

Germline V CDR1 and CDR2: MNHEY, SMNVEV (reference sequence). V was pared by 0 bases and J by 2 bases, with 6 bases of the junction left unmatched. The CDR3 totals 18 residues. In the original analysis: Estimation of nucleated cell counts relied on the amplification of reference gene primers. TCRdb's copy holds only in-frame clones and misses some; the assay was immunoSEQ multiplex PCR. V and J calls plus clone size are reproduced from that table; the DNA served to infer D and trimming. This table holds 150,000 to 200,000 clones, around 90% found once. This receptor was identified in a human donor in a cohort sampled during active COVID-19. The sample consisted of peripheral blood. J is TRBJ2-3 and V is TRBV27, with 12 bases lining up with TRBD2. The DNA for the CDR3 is TGTGCCAGCAGTTTATCCTGGACTAGCGGGACTATCACAGATACGCAGTATTTT. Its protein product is CASSLSWTSGTITDTQYF.